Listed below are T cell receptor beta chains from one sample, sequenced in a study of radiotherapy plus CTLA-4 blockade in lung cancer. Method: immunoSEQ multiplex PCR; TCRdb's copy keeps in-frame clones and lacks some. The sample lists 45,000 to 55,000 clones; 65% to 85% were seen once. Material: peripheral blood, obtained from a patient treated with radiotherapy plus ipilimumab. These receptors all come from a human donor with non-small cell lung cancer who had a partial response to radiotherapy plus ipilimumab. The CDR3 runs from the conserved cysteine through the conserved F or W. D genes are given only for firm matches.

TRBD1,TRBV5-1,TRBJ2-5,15,CASSLATGQGETQYF,TGCGCCAGCAGCTTGGCCACGGGACAGGGCGAGACCCAGTACTTC
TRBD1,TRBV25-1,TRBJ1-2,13,CASRDRGFGGYTF,TGTGCCAGCAGGGACAGGGGCTTTGGAGGCTACACCTTC
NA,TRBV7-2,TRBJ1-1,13,CASSLGFMGPAFF,TGTGCCAGCAGCCTTGGATTCATGGGGCCGGCTTTCTTT
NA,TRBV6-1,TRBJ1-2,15,CASRELGQLNYGYTF,TGTGCCAGCAGGGAACTTGGACAGCTTAACTATGGCTACACCTTC
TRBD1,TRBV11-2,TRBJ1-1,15,CASSLGRGRITEAFF,TGTGCCAGCAGCTTGGGTAGGGGGCGGATCACTGAAGCTTTCTTT
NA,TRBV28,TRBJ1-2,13,CASTTQGSHGYTF,TGTGCCAGTACCACCCAGGGCAGTCACGGCTACACCTTC
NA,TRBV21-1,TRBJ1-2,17,CASSTQWGQGVIYGYTF,TGTGCCAGCAGCACCCAATGGGGGCAGGGAGTAATCTATGGCTACACCTTC
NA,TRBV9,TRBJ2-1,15,CASSAYLGEVNEQFF,TGTGCCAGCAGCGCGTACCTCGGGGAGGTGAATGAGCAGTTCTTC
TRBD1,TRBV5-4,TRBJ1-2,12,CASSFRGSGYTF,TGTGCCAGCAGCTTCAGGGGGTCTGGCTACACCTTC
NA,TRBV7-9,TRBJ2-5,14,CASSLARIQETQYF,TGTGCCAGCAGCTTAGCCAGGATCCAAGAGACCCAGTACTTC
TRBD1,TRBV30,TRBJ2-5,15,CAWNPRQGHQETQYF,TGTGCCTGGAACCCCCGACAGGGACACCAAGAGACCCAGTACTTC
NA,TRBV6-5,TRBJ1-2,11,CASTQGGGYTF,TGTGCCAGCACCCAGGGTGGCGGCTACACCTTC
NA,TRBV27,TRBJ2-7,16,CASSALTGAAIYEQYF,TGTGCCAGCAGTGCCTTAACAGGAGCCGCCATCTACGAGCAGTACTTC
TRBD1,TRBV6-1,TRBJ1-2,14,CASSETTGPRGYTF,TGTGCCAGCAGTGAAACGACAGGGCCAAGAGGCTACACCTTC
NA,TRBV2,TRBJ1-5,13,CASRVRVGQPQHF,TGTGCCAGCAGGGTCCGGGTTGGTCAGCCCCAGCATTTT
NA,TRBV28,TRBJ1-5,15,CASSSMGGTGQPQHF,TGTGCCAGCAGTTCCATGGGAGGGACGGGTCAGCCCCAGCATTTT
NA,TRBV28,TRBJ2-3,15,CASSSLSFGADTQYF,TGTGCCAGCAGTTCCCTCAGTTTCGGGGCAGATACGCAGTATTTT
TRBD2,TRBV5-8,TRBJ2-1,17,CASSLTGLAGGNNEQFF,TGTGCCAGCAGCTTAACGGGACTAGCGGGGGGGAACAATGAGCAGTTCTTC